The source of this TCR beta chain is a study of spatial heterogeneity in lung cancer. For the study at large: Every unique TCR and UMI combination, on average, appeared more than ten times in raw reads.

Noted time point: sample taken at primary tumor resection. There were some 76 donors, all of them untreated patients with early-stage non-small cell lung cancer. No cell sorting; template was whole RNA from tumor, lung tissue or PBMC. The library protocol tagged each TCR cDNA with a unique molecular identifier. TCRdb independently ran MiXCR on the 5' RACE reads; one entry per CDR3 protein. This table holds under 4,000 distinct CDR3 sequences, 3% found once. In germline, CDR1 is SGHTA, CDR2 FQGNSA. The CDR3 length is 15 residues. V trimming: 3 bases; J trimming: 2 bases; junction bases outside the gene matches: 5.

The rearrangement uses TRBV7-2 and TRBJ2-7, with TRBD2 matching over 9 bases. The material sequenced was normal lung tissue next to the tumor, taken at surgery. The origin of this receptor is a female donor with early-stage non-small cell lung cancer. CDR3 sequence: CASSFSGGGAYEQYF. DNA for the CDR3: TGTGCCAGCAGCTTTTCAGGCGGGGGGGCCTACGAGCAGTACTTC.